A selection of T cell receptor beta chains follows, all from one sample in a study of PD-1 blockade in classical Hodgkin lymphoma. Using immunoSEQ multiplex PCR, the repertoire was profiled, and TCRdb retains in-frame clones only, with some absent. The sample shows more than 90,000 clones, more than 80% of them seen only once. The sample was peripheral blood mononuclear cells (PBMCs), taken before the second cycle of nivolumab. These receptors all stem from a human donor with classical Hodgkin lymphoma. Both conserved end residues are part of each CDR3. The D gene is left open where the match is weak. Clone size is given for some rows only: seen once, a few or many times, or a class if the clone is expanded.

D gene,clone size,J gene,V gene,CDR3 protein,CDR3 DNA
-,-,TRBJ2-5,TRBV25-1,CASSVPGSLETQYF,TGTGCCAGCAGTGTACCAGGGAGCTTAGAGACCCAGTACTTC
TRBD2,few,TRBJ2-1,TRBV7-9,CASSLANRGTSGSFEQFF,TGTGCCAGCAGCTTAGCGAACCGCGGGACTAGCGGGAGTTTTGAGCAGTTCTTC
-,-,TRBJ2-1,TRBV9,CASSPRLVNEQFF,TGTGCCAGCAGCCCCCGACTAGTCAATGAGCAGTTCTTC
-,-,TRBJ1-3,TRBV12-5,CASGPRPSASGNTIYF,TGTGCTAGTGGGCCAAGGCCATCCGCTTCGGGAAACACCATATATTTT
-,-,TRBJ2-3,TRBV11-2,CASSPRPWGSSTDTQYF,TGTGCCAGCAGTCCCAGGCCCTGGGGATCAAGCACAGATACGCAGTATTTT
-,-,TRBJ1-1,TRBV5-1,CASSFLVGGFNHKSHTEAFF,TGCGCCAGCAGCTTTCTCGTTGGGGGGTTCAACCACAAATCTCACACTGAAGCTTTCTTT
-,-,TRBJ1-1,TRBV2,CASSEGRTEAFF,TGTGCCAGCAGTGAGGGTAGAACTGAAGCTTTCTTT
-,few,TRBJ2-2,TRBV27,CASSLAASLITGELFF,TGTGCCAGCAGTTTAGCAGCTAGCCTGATCACCGGGGAGCTGTTTTTT
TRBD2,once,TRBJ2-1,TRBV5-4,CASSSGTSGSGQFF,TGTGCCAGCAGCTCCGGGACTAGCGGGAGTGGGCAGTTCTTC
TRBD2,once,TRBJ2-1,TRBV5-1,CASSQLAGGNNEQFF,TGCGCCAGCAGCCAGCTTGCGGGAGGGAACAATGAGCAGTTCTTC
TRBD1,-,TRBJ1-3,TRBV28,CASSTGTGSGNTIYF,TGTGCCAGCAGTACCGGGACAGGATCTGGAAACACCATATATTTT
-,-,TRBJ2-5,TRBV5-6,CASSGAGIETQYF,TGTGCCAGCAGCGGTGCCGGGATAGAGACCCAGTACTTC
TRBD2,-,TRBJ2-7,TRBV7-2,CASSLVTSGGAYEQYF,TGTGCCAGCAGCTTAGTAACTAGCGGGGGAGCCTACGAGCAGTACTTC
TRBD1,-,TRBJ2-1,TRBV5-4,CASSPDRGNEQFF,TGTGCCAGCAGCCCTGACAGGGGCAATGAGCAGTTCTTC
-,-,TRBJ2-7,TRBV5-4,CASSLTGTSFSYEQYF,TGTGCCAGCAGCTTAACCGGGACAAGCTTTTCCTACGAGCAGTACTTC
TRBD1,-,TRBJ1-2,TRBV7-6,CASSLMGQGRGGYTF,TGTGCCAGCAGCTTAATGGGACAGGGTCGAGGTGGCTACACCTTC
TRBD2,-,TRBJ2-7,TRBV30,CAWSRSWGLANYEQYF,TGTGCCTGGAGCCGCTCGTGGGGACTAGCAAACTACGAGCAGTACTTC
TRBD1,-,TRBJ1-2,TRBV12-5,CASSGQSFYNYGYTF,TGTGCTAGTTCGGGACAGTCCTTTTATAACTATGGCTACACCTTC
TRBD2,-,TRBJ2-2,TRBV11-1,CASSDLAGRAGELFF,TGTGCCAGCAGCGATTTAGCGGGAAGGGCCGGGGAGCTGTTTTTT
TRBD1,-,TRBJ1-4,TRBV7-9,CASSLTTGTDNGKLFF,TGTGCCAGCAGCTTAACCACCGGGACAGACAACGGAAAACTGTTTTTT
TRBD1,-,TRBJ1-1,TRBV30,CAWNTGATEAFF,TGTGCCTGGAATACAGGGGCCACTGAAGCTTTCTTT
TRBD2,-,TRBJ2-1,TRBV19,CASRLAGVSEYNEQFF,TGTGCCAGTAGACTAGCGGGAGTTTCAGAGTACAATGAGCAGTTCTTC
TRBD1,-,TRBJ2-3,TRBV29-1,CSVEGIPGQGTDTQYF,TGCAGCGTTGAAGGCATCCCGGGACAGGGGACAGATACGCAGTATTTT